This is a list of T cell receptor beta chains from one sample in a study of T cell changes during pregnancy in multiple sclerosis. Clones were sequenced by immunoSEQ multiplex PCR, and TCRdb holds only the in-frame ones, with some missing. Found here are 85,000 to 120,000 clones, roughly nine tenths of them singletons; the top ten hold around 1.6%. The source was peripheral blood, collected before pregnancy. These receptors originate from a female donor with multiple sclerosis, enrolled in a pregnancy study. The CDR3 runs from the conserved cysteine through the conserved F or W. A D gene is named only where the DNA matches it firmly. A row's size may be missing; if present it is once, few, many or a size class.

v_call: TRBV4-3
d_call: -
j_call: TRBJ1-2
clone_size: -
cdr3_nt: TGCGCCAGCAGCCGTAACCTCGGGGGGGAGAGGTATGGCTACACCTTC
cdr3_aa: CASSRNLGGERYGYTF

v_call: TRBV27
d_call: -
j_call: TRBJ2-2
clone_size: -
cdr3_nt: TGTGCCAGCAGGGTTGGGGGGACAGCGAACACCGGGGAGCTGTTTTTT
cdr3_aa: CASRVGGTANTGELFF

v_call: TRBV28
d_call: -
j_call: TRBJ2-1
clone_size: once
cdr3_nt: TGTGCCAGCAGTCCCGGACCTGAGGGCGACAATGAGCAGTTCTTC
cdr3_aa: CASSPGPEGDNEQFF

v_call: TRBV5-8
d_call: TRBD1
j_call: TRBJ1-2
clone_size: -
cdr3_nt: TGTGCCGGGGGGACAGGACAATATGGCTACACCTTC
cdr3_aa: CAGGTGQYGYTF

v_call: TRBV6-1
d_call: -
j_call: TRBJ1-1
clone_size: -
cdr3_nt: TGTGCCAGCAGTGAAAGACAGAGGAACACTGAAGCTTTCTTT
cdr3_aa: CASSERQRNTEAFF

v_call: TRBV7-2
d_call: -
j_call: TRBJ2-1
clone_size: -
cdr3_nt: TGTGCCAGCAGGGGCCTACTAGACCCTTTACATTACAATGAGCAGTTCTTC
cdr3_aa: CASRGLLDPLHYNEQFF

v_call: TRBV18
d_call: -
j_call: TRBJ2-1
clone_size: -
cdr3_nt: TGTGCCAGCTCACCCCTCGCTAGCGGGACAGGCAATGAGCAGTTCTTC
cdr3_aa: CASSPLASGTGNEQFF

v_call: TRBV11-2
d_call: -
j_call: TRBJ1-1
clone_size: -
cdr3_nt: TGTGCCAGCAGATTTAGCGGTCAGATGGGTGAAGCTTTCTTT
cdr3_aa: CASRFSGQMGEAFF

v_call: TRBV7-6
d_call: TRBD1
j_call: TRBJ2-5
clone_size: -
cdr3_nt: TGTGCCAGCAGCATAGGGACAGACTTAATGGCCCAGTACTTC
cdr3_aa: CASSIGTDLMAQYF

v_call: TRBV28
d_call: -
j_call: TRBJ2-3
clone_size: once
cdr3_nt: TGTGCCAGCACTCTCTTTGGCACGTCCACAGATACGCAGTATTTT
cdr3_aa: CASTLFGTSTDTQYF

v_call: TRBV18
d_call: TRBD2
j_call: TRBJ2-3
clone_size: -
cdr3_nt: TGTGCCAGCTCACCTTTAGCGGGAGGAAGCACAGATACGCAGTATTTT
cdr3_aa: CASSPLAGGSTDTQYF

v_call: TRBV4-3
d_call: TRBD1
j_call: TRBJ2-2
clone_size: -
cdr3_nt: TGCGCCAGCAGCTTCACCTTCCCGGGACAGGGATCAACCGGGGAGCTGTTTTTT
cdr3_aa: CASSFTFPGQGSTGELFF

v_call: TRBV21-1
d_call: -
j_call: TRBJ2-2
clone_size: -
cdr3_nt: TGTGCCAGCAGCAAAGCCGAGGACAGGGGACACGGGGAGCTGTTTTTT
cdr3_aa: CASSKAEDRGHGELFF

v_call: TRBV2
d_call: TRBD2
j_call: TRBJ2-1
clone_size: -
cdr3_nt: TGTGCCAGCCGCCGACTAGCGGGAGCGAATGAGCAGTTCTTC
cdr3_aa: CASRRLAGANEQFF

v_call: TRBV6-5
d_call: -
j_call: TRBJ1-1
clone_size: -
cdr3_nt: TGTGCCACCGGACGGGGGAGAGACACTGAAGCTTTCTTT
cdr3_aa: CATGRGRDTEAFF

v_call: TRBV11-3
d_call: TRBD1
j_call: TRBJ2-1
clone_size: once
cdr3_nt: TGTGCCAGCAGCTTAGGACAGGGTTCGGGTGAGCAGTTCTTC
cdr3_aa: CASSLGQGSGEQFF

v_call: TRBV30
d_call: -
j_call: TRBJ1-4
clone_size: -
cdr3_nt: TGTGCCTGGAGGGCAGGGAATGAAAAACTGTTTTTT
cdr3_aa: CAWRAGNEKLFF

v_call: TRBV19
d_call: -
j_call: TRBJ1-3
clone_size: -
cdr3_nt: TGTGCCAGTAGTATTTCGGACAGCAGAAACACCATATATTTT
cdr3_aa: CASSISDSRNTIYF

v_call: TRBV19
d_call: -
j_call: TRBJ1-6
clone_size: few
cdr3_nt: TGTGCCAGCGGGATCGAGTCGGATAATTCACCCCTCCACTTT
cdr3_aa: CASGIESDNSPLHF

v_call: TRBV28
d_call: TRBD2
j_call: TRBJ2-1
clone_size: -
cdr3_nt: TGTGCCAGCAGTCCGACTAGCGGTTACAATGAGCAGTTCTTC
cdr3_aa: CASSPTSGYNEQFF

v_call: TRBV6-5
d_call: -
j_call: TRBJ2-3
clone_size: -
cdr3_nt: TGTGCCAGCAGTTACCAAGCGTCTAGCACAGATACGCAGTATTTT
cdr3_aa: CASSYQASSTDTQYF

v_call: TRBV9
d_call: -
j_call: TRBJ2-3
clone_size: -
cdr3_nt: TGTGCCAGCAGCTTCCTCCCGGTGGCAGATACGCAGTATTTT
cdr3_aa: CASSFLPVADTQYF

v_call: TRBV27
d_call: TRBD1
j_call: TRBJ2-7
clone_size: -
cdr3_nt: TGTGCCAGCAGGCACGGGACAGGGTCCTACGAGCAGTACTTC
cdr3_aa: CASRHGTGSYEQYF

v_call: TRBV19
d_call: -
j_call: TRBJ2-5
clone_size: -
cdr3_nt: TGTGCCAGTAGTATCTTAGTTTCGGGAGTAGAGACCCAGTACTTC
cdr3_aa: CASSILVSGVETQYF